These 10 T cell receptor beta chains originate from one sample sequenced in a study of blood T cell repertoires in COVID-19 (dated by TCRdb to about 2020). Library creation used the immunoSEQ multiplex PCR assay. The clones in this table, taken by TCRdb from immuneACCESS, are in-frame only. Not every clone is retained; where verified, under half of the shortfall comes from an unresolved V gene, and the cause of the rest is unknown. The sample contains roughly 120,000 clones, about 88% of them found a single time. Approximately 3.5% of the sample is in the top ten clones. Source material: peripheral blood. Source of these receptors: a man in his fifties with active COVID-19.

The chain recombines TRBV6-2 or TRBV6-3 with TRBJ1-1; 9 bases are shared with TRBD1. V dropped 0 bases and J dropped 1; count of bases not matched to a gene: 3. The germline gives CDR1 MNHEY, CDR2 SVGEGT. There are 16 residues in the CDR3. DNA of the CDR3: TGTGCCAGCAGTTACTCGGGGACAGGGAGGAACACTGAAGCTTTCTTT. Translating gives CASSYSGTGRNTEAFF.

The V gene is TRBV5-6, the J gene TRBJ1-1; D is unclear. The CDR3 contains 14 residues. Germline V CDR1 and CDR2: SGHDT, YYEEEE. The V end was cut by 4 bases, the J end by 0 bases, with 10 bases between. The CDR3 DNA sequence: TGTGCCAGCAGCGGCCAGTTCATGAACACTGAAGCTTTCTTT. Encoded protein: CASSGQFMNTEAFF.

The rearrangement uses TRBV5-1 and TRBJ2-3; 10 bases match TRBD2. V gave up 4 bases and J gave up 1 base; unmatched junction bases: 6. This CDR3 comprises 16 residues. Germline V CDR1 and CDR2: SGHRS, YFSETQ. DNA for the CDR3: TGCGCCAGCAGCGATGGCGGGACTAGCGGCACAGATACGCAGTATTTT. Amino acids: CASSDGGTSGTDTQYF.

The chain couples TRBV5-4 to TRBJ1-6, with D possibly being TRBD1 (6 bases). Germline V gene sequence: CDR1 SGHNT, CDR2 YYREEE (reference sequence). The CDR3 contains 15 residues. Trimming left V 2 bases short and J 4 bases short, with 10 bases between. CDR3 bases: TGTGCCAGCAGCTTAACAGGGAATTATAATTCACCCCTCCACTTT. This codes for CASSLTGNYNSPLHF.

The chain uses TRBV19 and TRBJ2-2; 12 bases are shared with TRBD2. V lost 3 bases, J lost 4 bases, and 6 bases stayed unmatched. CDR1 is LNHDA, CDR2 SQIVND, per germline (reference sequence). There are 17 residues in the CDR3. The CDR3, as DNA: TGTGCCAGTAGTATTAGACTAGCGGGAGTTGGCACCGGGGAGCTGTTTTTT. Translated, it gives CASSIRLAGVGTGELFF.

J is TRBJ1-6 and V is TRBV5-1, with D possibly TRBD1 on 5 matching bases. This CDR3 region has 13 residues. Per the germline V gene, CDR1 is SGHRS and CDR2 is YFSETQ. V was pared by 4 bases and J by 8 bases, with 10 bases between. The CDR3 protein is CASSTLGDSPLHF. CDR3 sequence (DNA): TGCGCCAGCAGCACTCTAGGGGATTCACCCCTCCACTTT.

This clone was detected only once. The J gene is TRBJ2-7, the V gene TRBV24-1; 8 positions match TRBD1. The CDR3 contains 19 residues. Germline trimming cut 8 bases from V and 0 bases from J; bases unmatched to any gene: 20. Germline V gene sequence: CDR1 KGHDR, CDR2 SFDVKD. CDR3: CATTQSGRGLHRSSYEQYF. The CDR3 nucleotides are TGTGCCACCACCCAAAGTGGCAGGGGGCTACATAGGAGCTCCTACGAGCAGTACTTC.

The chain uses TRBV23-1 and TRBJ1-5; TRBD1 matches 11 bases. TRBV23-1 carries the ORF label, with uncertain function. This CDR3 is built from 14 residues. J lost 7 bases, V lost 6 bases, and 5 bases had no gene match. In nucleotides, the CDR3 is TGCGCCAGCAGCCGGGACAGGGGGGACCAGCCCCAGCATTTT. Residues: CASSRDRGDQPQHF.

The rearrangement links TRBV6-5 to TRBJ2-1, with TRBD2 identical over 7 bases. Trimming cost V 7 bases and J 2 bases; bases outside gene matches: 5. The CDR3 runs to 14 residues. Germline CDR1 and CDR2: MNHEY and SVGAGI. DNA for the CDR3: TGTGCCAGCACGCGGGAGTTGGCCTACAATGAGCAGTTCTTC. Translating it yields CASTRELAYNEQFF.

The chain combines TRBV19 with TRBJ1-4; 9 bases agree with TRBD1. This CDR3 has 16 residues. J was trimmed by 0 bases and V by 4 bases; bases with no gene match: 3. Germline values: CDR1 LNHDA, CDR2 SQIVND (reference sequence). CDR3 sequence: CASSRGQGTTNEKLFF. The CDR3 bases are TGTGCCAGTAGTAGGGGACAGGGAACAACTAATGAAAAACTGTTTTTT.